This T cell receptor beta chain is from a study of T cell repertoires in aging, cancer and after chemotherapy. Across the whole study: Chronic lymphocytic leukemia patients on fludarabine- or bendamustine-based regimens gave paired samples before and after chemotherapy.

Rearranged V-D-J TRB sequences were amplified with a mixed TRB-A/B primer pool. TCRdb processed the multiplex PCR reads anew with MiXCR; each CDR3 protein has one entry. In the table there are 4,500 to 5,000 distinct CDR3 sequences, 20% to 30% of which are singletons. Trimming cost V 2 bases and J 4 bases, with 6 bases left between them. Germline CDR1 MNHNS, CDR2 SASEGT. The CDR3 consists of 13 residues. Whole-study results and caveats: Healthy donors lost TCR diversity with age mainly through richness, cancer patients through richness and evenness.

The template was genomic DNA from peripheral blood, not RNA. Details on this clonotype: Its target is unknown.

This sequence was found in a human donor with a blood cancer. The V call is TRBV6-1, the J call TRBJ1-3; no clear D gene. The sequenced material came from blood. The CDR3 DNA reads TGTGCCAGCAGTGAATGGCCGGGAAACACCATATATTTT. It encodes CASSEWPGNTIYF.